This T cell receptor (beta chain) was identified during a study of post-analysis software for immune sequencing data. Study-level findings and limits: By F measure, samples from a shared preparation batch strongly co-clustered.

Points on this clonotype: Its specificity is unknown.

cDNA libraries of TCR beta carried unique molecular identifiers. With about 0.95 to 10 million T cells as the source, 540,000 or so cDNA molecules resulted. TCRdb independently ran MiXCR on the PCR reads; one entry per CDR3 protein. Of approximately 690,000 distinct CDR3 sequences listed, approximately 60% are singletons. This TCR derives from a girl aged 2 to 10 with multiple sclerosis. Specimen: blood.

The CDR3 loop is CASSLAVGETTGELFF. The CDR3, as DNA: TGTGCCAGCAGTCTGGCCGTCGGAGAAACCACCGGGGAGCTGTTTTTT. The rearrangement uses TRBV5-5 and TRBJ2-2; no clear D. In germline, CDR1 is SGHKS, CDR2 YYEKEE (reference sequence). V was shortened by 5 bases and J by 4 bases, with 18 bases between the two germline ends. CDR3 size: 16 residues. The variable domain in full, with the rest retrieved from reference TRBV5-5 and TRBJ2-2, is DAGVTQSPTHLIKTRGQQVTLRCSPISGHKSVSWYQQVLGQGPQFIFQYYEKEERGRGNFPDRFSARQFPNYSSELNVNALLLGDSALYLCASSLAVGETTGELFFGEGSRLTVL.